Listed below are T cell receptor beta chains from one sample, sequenced in a study of T cell responses to AZD1222 COVID-19 vaccine. Sequencing used immunoSEQ multiplex PCR; TCRdb keeps in-frame clones, though not all of them. The table has some 200,000 clones, roughly 94% seen once. The sample here was peripheral blood, taken 28 days after the second dose of the MenACWY control vaccine. All receptors derive from an adult who received the MenACWY meningococcal vaccine as a control. Both conserved end residues are part of each CDR3. D genes are given only for firm matches. Clone size is stated in some rows and not others, as once, few, many or a class when expanded.

clone_size: NA
d_call: NA
v_call: TRBV5-1
j_call: TRBJ2-7
cdr3_aa: CASSLGGRFENEQYF
cdr3_nt: TGCGCCAGCAGCTTGGGGGGACGATTCGAGAACGAGCAGTACTTC

clone_size: NA
d_call: NA
v_call: TRBV28
j_call: TRBJ1-5
cdr3_aa: CASSLPGLSNQPQHF
cdr3_nt: TGTGCCAGCAGTTTACCCGGCCTAAGCAATCAGCCCCAGCATTTT

clone_size: NA
d_call: NA
v_call: TRBV5-4
j_call: TRBJ2-5
cdr3_aa: CASSMGLGFRETQYF
cdr3_nt: TGTGCCAGCAGCATGGGACTGGGGTTCCGGGAGACCCAGTACTTC

clone_size: NA
d_call: NA
v_call: TRBV5-1
j_call: TRBJ2-1
cdr3_aa: CASSLGTTYNEQFF
cdr3_nt: TGCGCCAGCAGCTTGGGGACAACTTACAATGAGCAGTTCTTC

clone_size: NA
d_call: TRBD1
v_call: TRBV3-1/TRBV3-2
j_call: TRBJ1-2
cdr3_aa: CASSPTGEGYTF
cdr3_nt: TGTGCCAGCAGCCCCACAGGGGAAGGCTACACCTTC

clone_size: NA
d_call: TRBD1
v_call: TRBV2
j_call: TRBJ2-7
cdr3_aa: CASGTGGTISYEQYF
cdr3_nt: TGTGCCAGCGGGACAGGGGGCACAATCTCCTACGAGCAGTACTTC

clone_size: NA
d_call: NA
v_call: TRBV30
j_call: TRBJ1-4
cdr3_aa: CAWSGPRGGRNEKLFF
cdr3_nt: TGTGCCTGGAGTGGACCCCGTGGGGGGCGGAATGAAAAACTGTTTTTT

clone_size: NA
d_call: NA
v_call: TRBV6-1
j_call: TRBJ2-6
cdr3_aa: CASSVTGTPDSGANVLTF
cdr3_nt: TGTGCCAGCAGTGTAACAGGGACACCCGACTCTGGGGCCAACGTCCTGACTTTC

clone_size: NA
d_call: NA
v_call: TRBV28
j_call: TRBJ1-5
cdr3_aa: CASGLWGGQPQHF
cdr3_nt: TGTGCCAGCGGGTTATGGGGCGGTCAGCCCCAGCATTTT

clone_size: NA
d_call: NA
v_call: TRBV1
j_call: TRBJ1-5
cdr3_aa: CTSSQHAGEGIIVFQPQHF
cdr3_nt: TGCACCAGCAGCCAGCACGCCGGGGAGGGTATTATCGTTTTTCAGCCCCAGCATTTT

clone_size: NA
d_call: TRBD1
v_call: TRBV6-2/TRBV6-3
j_call: TRBJ2-7
cdr3_aa: CASSYGQGADEQYF
cdr3_nt: TGTGCCAGCAGTTACGGACAGGGGGCCGACGAGCAGTACTTC

clone_size: NA
d_call: NA
v_call: TRBV30
j_call: TRBJ1-1
cdr3_aa: CAWRPADVNTEAFF
cdr3_nt: TGTGCCTGGAGGCCCGCCGACGTCAACACTGAAGCTTTCTTT

clone_size: NA
d_call: NA
v_call: TRBV27
j_call: TRBJ2-7
cdr3_aa: CASSQTGPYEQYF
cdr3_nt: TGTGCCAGCTCCCAGACAGGTCCCTACGAGCAGTACTTC

clone_size: NA
d_call: NA
v_call: TRBV5-1
j_call: TRBJ1-1
cdr3_aa: CASMQGSSMNTEAFF
cdr3_nt: TGCGCCAGCATGCAAGGAAGTTCCATGAACACTGAAGCTTTCTTT

clone_size: NA
d_call: NA
v_call: TRBV6-5
j_call: TRBJ2-7
cdr3_aa: CASSYMGSSYEQYF
cdr3_nt: TGTGCCAGCAGTTATATGGGGAGCTCCTACGAGCAGTACTTC

clone_size: NA
d_call: NA
v_call: TRBV11-2
j_call: TRBJ1-4
cdr3_aa: CASSLEVNLNEKLFF
cdr3_nt: TGTGCCAGCAGCTTAGAGGTCAACCTTAATGAAAAACTGTTTTTT

clone_size: NA
d_call: NA
v_call: TRBV7-2
j_call: TRBJ2-5
cdr3_aa: CASAREETQYF
cdr3_nt: TGTGCCAGCGCAAGGGAGGAGACCCAGTACTTC

clone_size: NA
d_call: NA
v_call: TRBV19
j_call: TRBJ1-5
cdr3_aa: CASSIDPVPLSNQPQHF
cdr3_nt: TGTGCCAGTAGTATAGACCCGGTGCCCCTTAGCAATCAGCCCCAGCATTTT

clone_size: few
d_call: NA
v_call: TRBV28
j_call: TRBJ1-5
cdr3_aa: CASSSIQPQHF
cdr3_nt: TGTGCCAGCAGTAGTATTCAGCCCCAGCATTTT

clone_size: NA
d_call: NA
v_call: TRBV28
j_call: TRBJ1-2
cdr3_aa: CASVRQGIEGYTF
cdr3_nt: TGTGCCAGCGTTCGCCAGGGGATTGAGGGCTACACCTTC

clone_size: NA
d_call: NA
v_call: TRBV19
j_call: TRBJ1-5
cdr3_aa: CASSRADQPQHF
cdr3_nt: TGTGCCAGTAGCAGGGCAGATCAGCCCCAGCATTTT

clone_size: few
d_call: TRBD2
v_call: TRBV13
j_call: TRBJ2-3
cdr3_aa: CASSLTSGTSTDTQYF
cdr3_nt: TGTGCCAGCAGCTTGACTAGCGGCACTAGCACAGATACGCAGTATTTT

clone_size: NA
d_call: NA
v_call: TRBV28
j_call: TRBJ2-7
cdr3_aa: CASRGELGWLKYF
cdr3_nt: TGTGCCAGCAGGGGGGAGTTAGGATGGCTTAAATACTTC

clone_size: NA
d_call: NA
v_call: TRBV3-1/TRBV3-2
j_call: TRBJ2-7
cdr3_aa: CASSPRGTYEQYF
cdr3_nt: TGTGCCAGCAGCCCACGAGGAACCTACGAGCAGTACTTC

clone_size: few
d_call: TRBD2
v_call: TRBV6-2/TRBV6-3
j_call: TRBJ2-3
cdr3_aa: CASSYGTSADTQYF
cdr3_nt: TGTGCCAGCAGTTACGGGACTAGCGCAGATACGCAGTATTTT

clone_size: NA
d_call: NA
v_call: TRBV6-5
j_call: TRBJ1-1
cdr3_aa: CASSYSQQANTEAFF
cdr3_nt: TGTGCCAGCAGTTACTCACAACAGGCGAACACTGAAGCTTTCTTT

clone_size: NA
d_call: NA
v_call: TRBV25-1
j_call: TRBJ2-7
cdr3_aa: CASSEGQTAHEQYF
cdr3_nt: TGTGCCAGCAGTGAGGGCCAGACAGCGCACGAGCAGTACTTC

clone_size: NA
d_call: NA
v_call: TRBV14
j_call: TRBJ1-3
cdr3_aa: CASSGNTIYF
cdr3_nt: TGTGCCAGCTCCGGAAACACCATATATTTT

clone_size: NA
d_call: NA
v_call: TRBV28
j_call: TRBJ1-5
cdr3_aa: CASSPSVGGGQLQHF
cdr3_nt: TGTGCCAGCAGTCCATCGGTGGGGGGCGGTCAGCTCCAGCATTTT

clone_size: NA
d_call: TRBD1
v_call: TRBV7-9
j_call: TRBJ1-2
cdr3_aa: CASSRVGDRAYGYTF
cdr3_nt: TGTGCCAGCAGCCGGGTAGGGGACAGGGCCTATGGCTACACCTTC

clone_size: NA
d_call: NA
v_call: TRBV28
j_call: TRBJ1-3
cdr3_aa: CASYGYSGNTIYF
cdr3_nt: TGTGCCAGCTACGGATACTCTGGAAACACCATATATTTT

clone_size: NA
d_call: TRBD1
v_call: TRBV20-1
j_call: TRBJ1-2
cdr3_aa: CSASTGGYGYTF
cdr3_nt: TGCAGTGCTAGTACAGGGGGCTATGGCTACACCTTC

clone_size: NA
d_call: NA
v_call: TRBV19
j_call: TRBJ2-3
cdr3_aa: CASSIWEKDTQYF
cdr3_nt: TGTGCCAGTAGTATTTGGGAGAAAGATACGCAGTATTTT

clone_size: NA
d_call: TRBD1
v_call: TRBV19
j_call: TRBJ1-2
cdr3_aa: CASSMKGQGMVLGYTF
cdr3_nt: TGTGCCAGTAGTATGAAGGGACAGGGAATGGTCCTTGGCTACACCTTC

clone_size: NA
d_call: NA
v_call: TRBV7-2
j_call: TRBJ2-5
cdr3_aa: CASSQPEGHETQYF
cdr3_nt: TGTGCCAGCAGCCAGCCAGAGGGGCATGAGACCCAGTACTTC

clone_size: NA
d_call: NA
v_call: TRBV27
j_call: TRBJ2-7
cdr3_aa: CASSSNRVVNRYEQYF
cdr3_nt: TGTGCCAGCAGTTCGAACAGGGTGGTTAATAGGTACGAGCAGTACTTC

clone_size: NA
d_call: NA
v_call: TRBV5-4
j_call: TRBJ1-3
cdr3_aa: CASSLEGDSGNTIYF
cdr3_nt: TGTGCCAGCAGCTTGGAGGGAGACTCTGGAAACACCATATATTTT

clone_size: NA
d_call: TRBD1
v_call: TRBV27
j_call: TRBJ2-7
cdr3_aa: CASSLSGQATYEQYF
cdr3_nt: TGTGCCAGCAGTTTATCGGGACAGGCAACTTACGAGCAGTACTTC

clone_size: NA
d_call: TRBD2
v_call: TRBV4-2
j_call: TRBJ2-7
cdr3_aa: CASSQPSGRSSYEQYF
cdr3_nt: TGTGCCAGCAGCCAACCCAGCGGGAGGAGCTCCTACGAGCAGTACTTC

clone_size: NA
d_call: NA
v_call: TRBV27
j_call: TRBJ1-1
cdr3_aa: CASSYRPDTEAFF
cdr3_nt: TGTGCCAGCAGTTATAGACCCGACACTGAAGCTTTCTTT

clone_size: NA
d_call: TRBD1
v_call: TRBV14
j_call: TRBJ2-1
cdr3_aa: CASSHLRGQYNEQFF
cdr3_nt: TGTGCCAGCAGCCACCTAAGGGGGCAGTACAATGAGCAGTTCTTC

clone_size: NA
d_call: TRBD1
v_call: TRBV28
j_call: TRBJ2-7
cdr3_aa: CASSLFRTGAYEQYF
cdr3_nt: TGTGCCAGCAGTTTATTTAGGACAGGAGCCTACGAGCAGTACTTC

clone_size: NA
d_call: TRBD2
v_call: TRBV19
j_call: TRBJ2-1
cdr3_aa: CASTRGLAGYNEQFF
cdr3_nt: TGTGCCAGTACTAGAGGACTAGCGGGATACAATGAGCAGTTCTTC

clone_size: NA
d_call: TRBD1
v_call: TRBV28
j_call: TRBJ1-5
cdr3_aa: CASSLTGTGVSFNQPQHF
cdr3_nt: TGTGCCAGCAGCCTCACGGGGACAGGGGTGTCGTTCAATCAGCCCCAGCATTTT

clone_size: NA
d_call: TRBD2
v_call: TRBV7-2
j_call: TRBJ2-7
cdr3_aa: CASSSAGRYEQYF
cdr3_nt: TGTGCCAGCAGCTCAGCGGGGAGATACGAGCAGTACTTC

clone_size: NA
d_call: NA
v_call: TRBV7-2
j_call: TRBJ1-2
cdr3_aa: CASSPPNPGTYGYTF
cdr3_nt: TGTGCCAGCAGCCCTCCTAACCCAGGGACGTATGGCTACACCTTC

clone_size: NA
d_call: TRBD2
v_call: TRBV5-6
j_call: TRBJ2-1
cdr3_aa: CASSRGLAYNEQFF
cdr3_nt: TGTGCCAGCAGCCGCGGACTAGCGTACAATGAGCAGTTCTTC

clone_size: NA
d_call: NA
v_call: TRBV6-5
j_call: TRBJ2-7
cdr3_aa: CASGSTAYEQYF
cdr3_nt: TGTGCCAGCGGCTCGACGGCCTACGAGCAGTACTTC

clone_size: NA
d_call: NA
v_call: TRBV11-2
j_call: TRBJ2-4
cdr3_aa: CASSLETSLGGAHIQYF
cdr3_nt: TGTGCCAGCAGCTTAGAGACTAGCTTAGGGGGGGCCCACATTCAGTACTTC

clone_size: NA
d_call: NA
v_call: TRBV3-1/TRBV3-2
j_call: TRBJ1-3
cdr3_aa: CASSQDMVASGNTIYF
cdr3_nt: TGTGCCAGCAGCCAAGATATGGTGGCCTCTGGAAACACCATATATTTT

clone_size: few
d_call: NA
v_call: TRBV7-9
j_call: TRBJ2-1
cdr3_aa: CASSLAGLSYNEQFF
cdr3_nt: TGTGCCAGCAGCTTAGCGGGTCTCTCCTACAATGAGCAGTTCTTC

clone_size: NA
d_call: TRBD1
v_call: TRBV7-6
j_call: TRBJ2-7
cdr3_aa: CASSSGTGSSYEQYF
cdr3_nt: TGTGCCAGCAGCTCAGGGACAGGGAGCTCCTACGAGCAGTACTTC